Reported below is one T cell receptor beta chain. This specimen belongs to a study of shared clonotypes between healthy human individuals. Study summary: Donor composition was a couple of women and a few men, aged 18 to 49.

Assay: immunoSEQ multiplex PCR; the TCRdb copy retains only in-frame clones and omits some. The sample includes approximately 340,000 clones, less than 75% of them seen just once. Trimming left V 2 bases short and J 5 bases short, with 7 bases between. The CDR3 loop spans 13 amino acids. Germline CDR1 reads KGHSH; CDR2 reads LQKENI. The chain joins TRBV18 to TRBJ1-5; no definite D call. Specimen: memory CD4+ T cells sorted from blood. The subset: CD45RA-negative fraction. This TCR was sampled from a man under 40 in good health. CDR3 coding DNA: TGTGCCAGCTCACCAGAGGGCTATCAGCCCCAGCATTTT. This encodes CASSPEGYQPQHF.